This TCR beta chain was captured in a study of technical replicates of blood from several donors. V was pared by 6 bases and J by 7 bases, with 7 bases of the junction left unmatched. The germline V gene has CDR1 SNHLY and CDR2 FYNNEI. The CDR3 contains 14 residues. The table came from immunoSEQ multiplex PCR; TCRdb's copy has only in-frame clones and leaves some out. The sample includes around 100,000 clones, about 95% of them seen just once. This receptor was taken from a human donor in good health. What was sequenced was T cells isolated from PBMCs. The gene calls are TRBV2 and TRBJ1-5; TRBD1 matches 9 bases. CDR3 bases: TGTGCCAGCAGGGGGACAGGGAACAGACAGCCCCAGCATTTT. It is translated as CASRGTGNRQPQHF.